The T cell receptor (beta chain) described here comes from a study of T cell changes during pregnancy in multiple sclerosis. V gave up 0 bases and J gave up 1 base, with 9 bases separating them. CDR3 size: 14 residues. Germline loops: CDR1 GTSNPN, CDR2 SVGIG (reference sequence). Measured with immunoSEQ multiplex PCR; TCRdb has only the in-frame clones, and not every one. The profile shows 40,000 or so clones, around 90% of them singletons. The sequence was collected from a female donor with multiple sclerosis, enrolled in a pregnancy study. The sample here was CD8+ T cells from peripheral blood mononuclear cells, taken in the first trimester of pregnancy. The V call is TRBV30, the J call TRBJ1-1, with D unclear. The CDR3 bases are TGTGCCTGGAGTGTACATTCGGGGAACACTGAAGCTTTCTTT. It is translated as CAWSVHSGNTEAFF. The variable domain in full, with the rest retrieved from reference TRBV30 and TRBJ1-1, is SQTIHQWPATLVQPVGSPLSLECTVEGTSNPNLYWYRQAAGRGLQLLFYSVGIGQISSEVPQNLSASRPQDRQFILSSKKLLLSDSGFYLCAWSVHSGNTEAFFGQGTRLTVV.